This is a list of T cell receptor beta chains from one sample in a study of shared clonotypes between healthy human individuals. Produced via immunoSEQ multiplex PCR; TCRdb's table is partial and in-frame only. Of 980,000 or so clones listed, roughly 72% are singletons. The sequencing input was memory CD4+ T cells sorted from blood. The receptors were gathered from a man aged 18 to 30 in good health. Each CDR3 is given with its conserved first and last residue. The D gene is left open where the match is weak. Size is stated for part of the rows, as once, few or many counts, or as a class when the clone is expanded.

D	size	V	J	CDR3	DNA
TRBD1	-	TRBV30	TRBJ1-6	CAWSVGGGSSPLHF	TGTGCCTGGAGTGTTGGAGGGGGCTCTTCACCCCTCCACTTT
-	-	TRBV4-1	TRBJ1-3	CASSQDRNSGNTIYF	TGCGCCAGCAGCCAAGATCGGAATTCTGGAAACACCATATATTTT
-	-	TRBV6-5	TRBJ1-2	CASSLDSGAAYTF	TGTGCCAGCAGCCTTGACAGTGGGGCTGCCTACACCTTC
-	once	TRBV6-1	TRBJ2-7	CASSEATIGFTGTTTYEQYF	TGTGCCAGCAGTGAAGCTACAATTGGATTCACCGGGACCACGACCTACGAGCAGTACTTC
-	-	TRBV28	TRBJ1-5	CASSLWDGLNQPQHF	TGTGCCAGCAGTTTGTGGGACGGACTCAATCAGCCCCAGCATTTT
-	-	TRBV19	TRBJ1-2	CASREEGRGYGYTF	TGTGCCAGTAGAGAAGAGGGGAGGGGTTATGGCTACACCTTC
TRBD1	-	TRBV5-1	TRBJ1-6	CASSMGQTNSPLHF	TGCGCCAGCAGCATGGGACAGACCAATTCACCCCTCCACTTT
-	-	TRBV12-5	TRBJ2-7	CASGLWPREPYEQYF	TGTGCTAGTGGTTTGTGGCCTCGGGAACCGTACGAGCAGTACTTC
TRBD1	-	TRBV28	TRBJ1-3	CASSLQGNTIYF	TGTGCCAGCTCCTTACAGGGGAACACCATATATTTT
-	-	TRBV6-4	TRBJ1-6	CASSDYLGLKTGSTVYNSPLHF	TGTGCCAGCAGTGACTACCTAGGATTAAAAACAGGGTCCACGGTCTATAATTCACCCCTCCACTTT
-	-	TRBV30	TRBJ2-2	CAWRLTGTSNTGELFF	TGTGCCTGGAGACTTACCGGGACCTCTAACACCGGGGAGCTGTTTTTT
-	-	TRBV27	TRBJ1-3	CASSSAGTGNTIYF	TGTGCCAGCAGTTCTGCCGGGACAGGAAACACCATATATTTT
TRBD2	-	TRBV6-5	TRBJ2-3	CASRPSGGRTDTQYF	TGTGCCAGCAGACCGAGCGGGGGTCGCACAGATACGCAGTATTTT
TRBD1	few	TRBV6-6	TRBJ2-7	CASAQGESDRTYEQYF	TGTGCCAGCGCCCAAGGGGAATCGGACAGGACTTACGAGCAGTACTTC
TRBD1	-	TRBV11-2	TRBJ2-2	CASSRWTGSSGELFF	TGTGCCAGCAGCCGCTGGACAGGGAGTTCCGGGGAGCTGTTTTTT
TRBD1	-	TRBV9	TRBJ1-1	CASSAYRGTEAFF	TGTGCCAGCAGCGCCTACAGGGGGACTGAAGCTTTCTTT
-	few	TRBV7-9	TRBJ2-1	CASSTGTRGNEQFF	TGTGCCAGCAGCACCGGGACTCGAGGGAATGAGCAGTTCTTC
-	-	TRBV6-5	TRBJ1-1	CASSSPGRLNTEAFF	TGTGCCAGCAGTTCCCCGGGACGCTTGAACACTGAAGCTTTCTTT
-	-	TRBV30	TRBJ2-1	CARSRLPTYNEQFF	TGTGCCCGATCCCGACTACCGACCTACAATGAGCAGTTCTTC
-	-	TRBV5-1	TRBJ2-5	CASSRRTEETQYF	TGCGCCAGCAGCCGACGGACGGAAGAGACCCAGTACTTC
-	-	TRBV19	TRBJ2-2	CASSALERNTGELFF	TGTGCCAGTAGTGCGTTGGAGAGGAACACCGGGGAGCTGTTTTTT
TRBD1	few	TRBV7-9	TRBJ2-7	CASRPIEEGQGPTYEQYF	TGTGCCAGCAGACCAATAGAAGAGGGACAGGGGCCCACCTACGAGCAGTACTTC
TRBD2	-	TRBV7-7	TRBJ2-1	CASSKGTSGGAVDEQFF	TGTGCTAGCAGCAAAGGGACTAGCGGGGGGGCTGTGGATGAGCAGTTCTTC
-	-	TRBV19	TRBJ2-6	CASSMGPSGANVLTF	TGTGCCAGTAGTATGGGGCCCTCTGGGGCCAACGTCCTGACTTTC
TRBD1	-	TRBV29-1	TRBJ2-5	CSVLGQGGETQYF	TGCAGCGTCCTTGGACAGGGAGGAGAGACCCAGTACTTC
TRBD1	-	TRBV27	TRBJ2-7	CASRLGQETYEQYF	TGTGCCAGCAGACTGGGACAGGAGACCTACGAGCAGTACTTC
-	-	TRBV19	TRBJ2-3	CASSIQARVFDTQYF	TGTGCCAGTAGTATTCAGGCCCGGGTTTTCGATACGCAGTATTTT
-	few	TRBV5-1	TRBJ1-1	CASSLDSVSWAEAFF	TGCGCCAGCAGCTTAGACAGCGTGAGTTGGGCTGAAGCTTTCTTT
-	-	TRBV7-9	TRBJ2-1	CASNQGSNEQFF	TGTGCCAGCAACCAGGGATCCAATGAGCAGTTCTTC
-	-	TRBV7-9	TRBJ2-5	CASSLEGQPASTQYF	TGTGCCAGCAGCTTAGAAGGACAGCCGGCGAGTACCCAGTACTTC
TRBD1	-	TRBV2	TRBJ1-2	CASSGQGVNYGYTF	TGTGCCAGCAGTGGCCAGGGGGTTAACTATGGCTACACCTTC
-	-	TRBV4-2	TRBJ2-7	CASSQEGYEQYF	TGTGCCAGCAGCCAAGAGGGCTACGAGCAGTACTTC
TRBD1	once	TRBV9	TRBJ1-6	CASSGTGTEYNSPLHF	TGTGCCAGCAGCGGAACCGGGACAGAGTATAATTCACCCCTCCACTTT
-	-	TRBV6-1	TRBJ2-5	CASSKQGSPWETQYF	TGTGCCAGCAGTAAACAGGGATCCCCCTGGGAGACCCAGTACTTC
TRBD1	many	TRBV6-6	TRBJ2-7	CASGRTGITYEQYF	TGTGCCAGCGGCAGGACAGGAATCACCTACGAGCAGTACTTC
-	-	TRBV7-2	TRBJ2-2	CASSHNTGELFF	TGTGCCAGCAGCCATAACACCGGGGAGCTGTTTTTT
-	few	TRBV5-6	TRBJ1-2	CASSLIRDYGYTF	TGTGCCAGCAGCTTGATCCGAGACTATGGCTACACCTTC
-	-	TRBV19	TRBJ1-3	CATQEGGRNTIYF	TGTGCCACCCAGGAGGGGGGGAGAAACACCATATATTTT
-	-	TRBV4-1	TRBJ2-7	CASSQGPASKRPSYEQYF	TGCGCCAGCAGCCAGGGACCCGCAAGCAAGCGGCCATCCTACGAGCAGTACTTC
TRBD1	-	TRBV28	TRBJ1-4	CASSLRGTGGYSNEKLFF	TGTGCCAGCAGTTTGAGGGGGACAGGGGGATATTCTAATGAAAAACTGTTTTTT
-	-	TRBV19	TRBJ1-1	CASSPRTGEAFF	TGTGCCAGTAGTCCGAGGACGGGTGAAGCTTTCTTT
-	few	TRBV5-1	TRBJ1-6	CASSLDSSYNSPLHF	TGCGCCAGCAGCTTGGATAGCTCCTATAATTCACCCCTCCACTTT
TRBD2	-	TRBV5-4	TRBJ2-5	CASSQGAAGTQETQYF	TGTGCCAGCAGCCAAGGGGCAGCGGGGACTCAAGAGACCCAGTACTTC
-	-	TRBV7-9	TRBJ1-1	CASSVRTENTEAFF	TGTGCCAGCAGCGTAAGGACGGAGAACACTGAAGCTTTCTTT
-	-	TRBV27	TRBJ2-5	CASSPDTGVRKETQYF	TGTGCCAGCAGTCCCGATACGGGGGTCCGGAAGGAGACCCAGTACTTC
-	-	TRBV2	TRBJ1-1	CASRSLGEAFF	TGTGCCAGCAGGAGCTTGGGGGAAGCTTTCTTT
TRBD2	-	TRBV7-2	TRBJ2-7	CASSLVGTSGGLYEQYF	TGTGCCAGCAGCTTAGTGGGGACTAGCGGGGGGCTCTACGAGCAGTACTTC
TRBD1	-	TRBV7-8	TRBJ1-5	CASSLAGQSVYQPQHF	TGTGCCAGCAGCTTAGCGGGACAGTCGGTTTACCAGCCCCAGCATTTT
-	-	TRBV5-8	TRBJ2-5	CASSHGRSQETQYF	TGTGCCAGCAGCCACGGACGGAGCCAAGAGACCCAGTACTTC
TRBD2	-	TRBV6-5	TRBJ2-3	CASSRRTSADTQYF	TGTGCCAGCAGCCGCAGGACTAGCGCAGATACGCAGTATTTT
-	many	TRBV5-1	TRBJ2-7	CASSADGARGLDEQYF	TGCGCCAGCAGCGCGGACGGGGCTAGGGGTTTGGACGAGCAGTACTTC
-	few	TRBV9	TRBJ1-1	CASSVEGTGSAEAFF	TGTGCCAGCAGCGTAGAGGGTACAGGGAGTGCAGAAGCTTTCTTT
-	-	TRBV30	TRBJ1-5	CAWSTTSINQPQHF	TGTGCCTGGAGTACCACTTCTATCAATCAGCCCCAGCATTTT
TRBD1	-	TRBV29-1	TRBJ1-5	CSVALGTGLNQPQHF	TGCAGCGTCGCCTTGGGGACAGGGCTCAATCAGCCCCAGCATTTT
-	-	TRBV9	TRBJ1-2	CASSVGVYGYTF	TGTGCCAGCAGCGTCGGAGTGTATGGCTACACCTTC